One sample yielded the 6 T cell receptor beta chains listed below, sequenced in a study of shared clonotypes between healthy human individuals. Libraries were prepared by immunoSEQ multiplex PCR; TCRdb keeps only in-frame clonotypes and omits some of them. The profile shows about 2 million clones, roughly 94% of them singletons. Sequencing used naive CD4+ T cells sorted from blood. Subset here: CD45RA+ positively selected. The origin of the receptors is a man younger than 30 in good health.

This clone has a single count. This chain connects TRBV6-5 to TRBJ1-2; 10 positions agree with TRBD1. V gave up 5 bases and J gave up 8 bases; unmatched junction bases: 11. This CDR3 comprises 15 residues. From germline, CDR1 is MNHEY and CDR2 SVGAGI. CDR3 sequence: CASSRGQGSGGGYTF. The CDR3 DNA sequence: TGTGCCAGCAGTCGGGGACAGGGGTCGGGAGGGGGCTACACCTTC.

This chain joins TRBV7-9 and TRBJ2-5; 7 nucleotides line up with TRBD2. The J segment lost 5 bases and the V segment lost 2 bases, leaving 2 bases of the junction unmatched. The CDR3 runs to 13 residues. Looked up from germline, CDR1 is SEHNR and CDR2 is FQNEAQ (reference sequence). The CDR3 DNA follows: TGTGCCAGCAGCTTAACTAGCGTGGAGACCCAGTACTTC. It specifies CASSLTSVETQYF.

The chain couples TRBV28 to TRBJ2-3, with 10 nucleotides matching TRBD1. V shed 5 bases, J shed 4 bases, and the junction held 6 bases outside the gene matches. Per the germline V gene, CDR1 is MDHEN and CDR2 is SYDVKM. The CDR3 loop spans 15 amino acids. CDR3 sequence: CASSGPGQGSDTQYF. Here the CDR3 DNA reads TGTGCCAGCAGTGGACCGGGACAGGGGTCAGATACGCAGTATTTT.

This chain uses TRBV10-3 with TRBJ2-3, with a weak D call TRBD2 (5 bases). The germline V gene has CDR1 ENHRY and CDR2 SYGVKD. The CDR3 covers 14 residues. With 3 bases removed from V and 0 bases from J, the gap between germline ends came to 7 bases. DNA for the CDR3: TGTGCCATCAGTGACACTAGAAGCACAGATACGCAGTATTTT. Protein product: CAISDTRSTDTQYF.

The CDR3 region is CASSLYGRNGQPQHF. The CDR3 region has the DNA TGTGCCAGCAGCTTATATGGCCGGAATGGACAGCCCCAGCATTTT. The chain joins TRBV7-2 to TRBJ1-5; no reliable D call. Germline V lookup: CDR1 SGHTA, CDR2 FQGNSA. The CDR3 is 15 amino acids. Trimming removed 2 bases at V and 7 bases at J, with 15 bases between.

Comment on this clone: Other DNA sequences in the sample encode the same CDR3. The chain couples TRBV6-6 to TRBJ2-2; D is unclear. The CDR3 is 10 residues long. Germline CDR1 is MNHNY and CDR2 is SVGAGI (reference sequence). With 6 bases removed from V and 6 bases from J, the gap between germline ends came to 2 bases. The CDR3 region is CASRSGELFF. The CDR3 coding sequence is TGTGCCAGCAGATCCGGGGAGCTGTTTTTT.